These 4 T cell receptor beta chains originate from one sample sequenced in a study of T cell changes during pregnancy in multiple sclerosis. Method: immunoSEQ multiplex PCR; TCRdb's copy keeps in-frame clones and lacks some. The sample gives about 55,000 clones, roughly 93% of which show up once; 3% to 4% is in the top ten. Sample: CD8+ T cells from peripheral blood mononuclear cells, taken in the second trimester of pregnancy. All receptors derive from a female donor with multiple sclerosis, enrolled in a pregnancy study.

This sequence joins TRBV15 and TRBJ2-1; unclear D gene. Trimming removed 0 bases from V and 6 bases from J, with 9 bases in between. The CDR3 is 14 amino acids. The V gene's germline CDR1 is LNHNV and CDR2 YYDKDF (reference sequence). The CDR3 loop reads CATSRDAGLNEQFF. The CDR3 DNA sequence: TGTGCCACCAGCAGAGATGCAGGCCTCAATGAGCAGTTCTTC. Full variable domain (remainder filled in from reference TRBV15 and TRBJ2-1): DAMVIQNPRYQVTQFGKPVTLSCSQTLNHNVMYWYQQKSSQAPKLLFHYYDKDFNNEADTPDNFQSRRPNTSFCFLDIRSPGLGDTAMYLCATSRDAGLNEQFFGPGTRLTVL.

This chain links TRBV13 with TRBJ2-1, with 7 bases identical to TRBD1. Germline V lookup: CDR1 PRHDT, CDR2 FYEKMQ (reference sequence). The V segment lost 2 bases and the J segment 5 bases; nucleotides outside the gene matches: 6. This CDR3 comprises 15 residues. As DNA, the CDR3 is TGTGCCAGCAGCTTATCGGGGCAGGGGGACAATGAGCAGTTCTTC. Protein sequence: CASSLSGQGDNEQFF.

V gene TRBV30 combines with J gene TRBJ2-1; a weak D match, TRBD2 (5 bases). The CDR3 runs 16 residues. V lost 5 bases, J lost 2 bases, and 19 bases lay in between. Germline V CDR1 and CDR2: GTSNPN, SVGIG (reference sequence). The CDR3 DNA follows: TGTGCCTGGGTATGTCAGGACTCCCGAACCTACAATGAGCAGTTCTTC. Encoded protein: CAWVCQDSRTYNEQFF.

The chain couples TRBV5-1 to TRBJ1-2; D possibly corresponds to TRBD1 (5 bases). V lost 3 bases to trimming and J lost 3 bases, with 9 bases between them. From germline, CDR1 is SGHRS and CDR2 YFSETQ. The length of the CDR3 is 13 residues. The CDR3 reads CASSSDRYYGYTF. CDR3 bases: TGCGCCAGCAGCTCCGACAGATACTATGGCTACACCTTC.